Below are 16 T cell receptor beta chains sequenced from a single sample in a study of blood T cell repertoires in COVID-19 (TCRdb year 2020). To prepare the library, the immunoSEQ multiplex PCR assay was applied. TCRdb took this table from immuneACCESS and kept in-frame rearrangements with V and J called. Such tables lack part of the clones; where checked against another copy, unresolved V genes explain under half of the gap, and the rest is unexplained. Counted in this sample were 150,000 to 200,000 clones; approximately 79% of them appeared once. Of the sample, 2.5% to 3.5% falls within the top ten clones. Input material: peripheral blood. The source of these receptors is a woman of 80 years or more with acute or convalescent COVID-19.

The J gene is TRBJ2-3, the V gene TRBV11-2, with 8 bases matching TRBD2. Germline-derived CDR1 and CDR2 are SGHAT and FQNNGV. The CDR3 has 16 amino acids. The V segment lost 2 bases and the J segment 4 bases; nucleotides outside the gene matches: 8. CDR3: CASSLTGHGGADTQYF. In DNA form, the CDR3 reads TGTGCCAGCAGCTTAACCGGTCACGGGGGGGCAGATACGCAGTATTTT.

The chain employs TRBV5-1 and TRBJ2-1, with 7 bases that match TRBD1. Losses at the gene ends were 2 bases for V and 2 bases for J; bases not matched to a gene: 4. Germline assignment: CDR1 SGHRS and CDR2 YFSETQ. The CDR3 runs to 15 residues. The CDR3 sequence: CASSLTGETYNEQFF. In DNA, the CDR3 is TGCGCCAGCAGCTTAACAGGGGAGACCTACAATGAGCAGTTCTTC.

This clone was seen more than once but under ten times. V and J are TRBV6-5 and TRBJ1-2; a weak D match, TRBD1 (6 bases). Germline loops: CDR1 MNHEY, CDR2 SVGAGI. The germline V and J ends were trimmed by 7 bases and 0 bases, with 9 bases remaining between them. CDR3 length equals 13 residues. CDR3 sequence: CASINRANYGYTF. DNA for the CDR3: TGTGCCAGCATTAACAGGGCTAACTATGGCTACACCTTC.

V gene TRBV5-1 combines with J gene TRBJ2-2; TRBD2 matches at 7 bases. Trimming took 2 bases from V and 0 from J; bases not matched to a gene: 4. The CDR3 is 16 residues long. Germline V gene sequence: CDR1 SGHRS, CDR2 YFSETQ. CDR3: CASSFLGLANTGELFF. In nucleotides, the CDR3 is TGCGCCAGCAGCTTTCTTGGACTAGCGAACACCGGGGAGCTGTTTTTT.

The sample holds a few counts of this clone. The CDR3 sequence is CASSLSMGGETQYF. The CDR3 bases are TGTGCCAGCAGCTTAAGTATGGGGGGGGAGACCCAGTACTTC. The chain carries TRBV7-2 and TRBJ2-5, with 7 nucleotides matching TRBD2. The CDR3 contains 14 residues. V was clipped by 2 bases and J by 5 bases; unmatched bases: 5. Germline lookup yields CDR1 SGHTA and CDR2 FQGNSA.

The DNA of the CDR3 is TGCAGTGCTAGTAGGACATCGGATCGGCCCCAGCATTTT. This translates into CSASRTSDRPQHF. The chain has TRBV20-1 and TRBJ1-5, with D perhaps TRBD1 (5 bases). The CDR3 is made up of 13 amino acids. Trimming removed 3 bases at V and 9 bases at J, with 15 bases between. CDR1 is DFQATT and CDR2 is SNEGSKA in the germline V gene (reference sequence).

The V gene is TRBV4-3, the J gene TRBJ2-1, with 11 bases aligning to TRBD2. The CDR3 has 17 amino acids. CDR1 and CDR2 from the germline V gene are LGHNA and YSLEER. Trimming took 1 base from V and 0 from J; bases not matched to a gene: 2. The CDR3 spells CASSQVTSGSSYNEQFF. Here the CDR3 DNA reads TGCGCCAGCAGCCAAGTAACTAGCGGGAGCTCCTACAATGAGCAGTTCTTC.

The rearrangement joins TRBV6-5 to TRBJ2-3; D may be TRBD2 (5 bases). Trimming shortened V by 8 bases and J by 6 bases, and 15 bases separated the two germline ends. The CDR3 has 13 amino acids. Germline V gene sequence: CDR1 MNHEY, CDR2 SVGAGI. CDR3 sequence: CASFPRERDTQYF. The CDR3 DNA reads as TGTGCCAGCTTTCCCCGAGAGCGGGATACGCAGTATTTT.

This clone was detected once. This chain uses TRBV6-2 or TRBV6-3 with TRBJ1-2, with 7 bases identical to TRBD1. The ends lost 6 bases at V and 4 bases at J; junction bases unmatched: 5. Germline V gene data show CDR1 as MNHEY and CDR2 as SVGEGT. This CDR3 comprises 13 residues. The CDR3 sequence is CASSSDRVYGYTF. CDR3 DNA: TGTGCCAGCAGCTCCGACAGGGTCTATGGCTACACCTTC.

CDR3: CASSLRQGDSKEKLFF. In nucleotides, the CDR3 is TGTGCCAGCAGTCTACGACAGGGGGATTCGAAGGAAAAACTGTTTTTT. V is TRBV6-6 and J is TRBJ1-4; 9 bases are shared with TRBD1. The CDR3 is 16 residues long. With V trimmed by 5 bases and J by 8 bases, 12 bases remained unmatched. Germline values: CDR1 MNHNY, CDR2 SVGAGI (reference sequence).

This chain connects TRBV7-2 to TRBJ1-3; maybe TRBD1 (6 bases). Germline values: CDR1 SGHTA, CDR2 FQGNSA. V lost 5 bases to trimming and J lost 0 bases, with 14 bases between them. The CDR3 has 16 amino acids. DNA for the CDR3: TGTGCCAGCAGCGAACTTCGGACAGTCTCTGGAAACACCATATATTTT. It codes for CASSELRTVSGNTIYF.

The rearrangement links TRBV2 to TRBJ2-3; 9 nucleotides agree with TRBD1. This CDR3 has 16 residues. Trimming cost V 3 bases and J 1 base; bases outside gene matches: 5. CDR1 is SNHLY and CDR2 is FYNNEI in the germline V gene. This chain's CDR3 is CASSEVWDRGTDTQYF. CDR3 nucleotides: TGTGCCAGCAGTGAGGTGTGGGACAGGGGCACAGATACGCAGTATTTT.

The chain has TRBV6-5 and TRBJ2-7; weak D call: TRBD2 (5 bases). The CDR3 has 15 residues. Per the germline V gene, CDR1 is MNHEY and CDR2 is SVGAGI. Trimming cost V 6 bases and J 5 bases, with 20 bases left between them. In DNA, the CDR3 is TGTGCCAGCAGCGGATTCCGGGCGGGCCTAAACGAGCAGTACTTC. Protein product: CASSGFRAGLNEQYF.

V gene TRBV7-8 combines with J gene TRBJ2-7; TRBD1 might be the D (5 bases). The CDR3 sequence is 15 residues long. CDR1 SGHVS and CDR2 FQNEAQ come from the germline V gene. V was pared by 1 base and J by 3 bases, with 13 bases between. CDR3 residues: CASSLGFSGNYEQYF. CDR3 nucleotides: TGTGCCAGCAGCTTAGGTTTCTCAGGGAACTACGAGCAGTACTTC.

This chain links TRBV7-8 with TRBJ2-7, with D tentatively TRBD1 (6 bases). The CDR3 is 14 amino acids. Germline V gives CDR1 SGHVS, CDR2 FQNEAQ. Trimming left V 1 base short and J 6 bases short, with 13 bases between. CDR3 coding DNA: TGTGCCAGCAGCTTAGTTACAGGGTTCGTCGAGCAGTACTTC. It yields the protein CASSLVTGFVEQYF.

DNA of the CDR3: TGTGCCAGCAGCTTTAGCGGGAGTTCCAATGAGCAGTTCTTC. This encodes CASSFSGSSNEQFF. The rearrangement links TRBV9 to TRBJ2-1, with TRBD2 matching 9 bases. V lost 4 bases to trimming and J lost 6 bases; unmatched junction nucleotides: 5. The CDR3 runs to 14 residues. From germline, CDR1 is SGDLS and CDR2 YYNGEE.